This T cell receptor (beta chain) was identified in a study of T cell changes during pregnancy in multiple sclerosis. The V segment lost 4 bases and the J segment 7 bases; nucleotides outside the gene matches: 4. Germline lookup yields CDR1 SGHRS and CDR2 YFSETQ. The CDR3 loop spans 12 amino acids. TCRdb's table, derived via immunoSEQ multiplex PCR, lists solely in-frame clones and lacks some. This sample yields 28,000 or so clones, of which 88% are seen a single time; 8.3% belongs to the top ten. This TCR was recovered from a female donor with multiple sclerosis, enrolled in a pregnancy study. The sample consisted of CD8+ T cells from peripheral blood mononuclear cells, taken in the second trimester of pregnancy. The J gene is TRBJ1-1, the V gene TRBV5-1, with 7 bases identical to TRBD1. CDR3 in DNA: TGCGCCAGCAGCCTACAGGGGTATGAAGCTTTCTTT. This codes for CASSLQGYEAFF.